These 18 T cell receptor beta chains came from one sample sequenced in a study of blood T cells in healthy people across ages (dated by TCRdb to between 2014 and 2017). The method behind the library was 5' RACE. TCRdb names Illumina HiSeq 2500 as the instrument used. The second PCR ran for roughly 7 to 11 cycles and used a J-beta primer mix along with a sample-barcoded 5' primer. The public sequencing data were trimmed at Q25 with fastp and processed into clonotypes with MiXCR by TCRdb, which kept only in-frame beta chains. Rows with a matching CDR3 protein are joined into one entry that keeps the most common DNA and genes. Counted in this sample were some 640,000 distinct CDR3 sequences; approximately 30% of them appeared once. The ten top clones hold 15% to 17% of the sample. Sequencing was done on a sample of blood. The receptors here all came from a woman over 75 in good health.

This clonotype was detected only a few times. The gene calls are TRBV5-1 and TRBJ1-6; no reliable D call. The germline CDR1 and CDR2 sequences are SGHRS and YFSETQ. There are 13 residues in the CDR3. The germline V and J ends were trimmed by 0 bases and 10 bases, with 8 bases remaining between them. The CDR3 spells CASSLAGRSPLHF. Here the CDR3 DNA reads TGCGCCAGCAGCTTGGCCGGTAGGTCACCCCTCCACTTT. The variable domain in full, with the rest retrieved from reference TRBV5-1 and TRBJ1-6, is KAGVTQTPRYLIKTRGQQVTLSCSPISGHRSVSWYQQTPGQGLQFLFEYFSETQRNKGNFPGRFSGRQFSNSRSEMNVSTLELGDSALYLCASSLAGRSPLHFGNGTRLTVT.

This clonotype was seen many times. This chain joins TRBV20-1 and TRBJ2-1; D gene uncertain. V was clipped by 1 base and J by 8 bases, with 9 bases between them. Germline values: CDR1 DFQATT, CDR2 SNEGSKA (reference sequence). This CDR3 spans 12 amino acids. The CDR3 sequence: CSARVVSDEQFF. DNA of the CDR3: TGCAGTGCTAGAGTCGTCTCGGATGAGCAGTTCTTC.

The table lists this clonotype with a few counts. CDR3 in amino acids: CASSDLNTIYF. CDR3 DNA: TGTGCCAGCAGCGATTTAAACACCATATATTTT. V gene TRBV5-6 combines with J gene TRBJ1-3; no definite D call. Trimming cost V 4 bases and J 6 bases, with 5 bases left between them. This CDR3 is 11 amino acids long. Germline V CDR1 and CDR2: SGHDT, YYEEEE.

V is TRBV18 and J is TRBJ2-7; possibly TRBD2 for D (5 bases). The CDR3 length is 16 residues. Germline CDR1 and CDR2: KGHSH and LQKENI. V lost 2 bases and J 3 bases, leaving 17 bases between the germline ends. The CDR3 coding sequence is TGTGCCAGCTCACCATTGATGAGGGTAAGGGACTACGAGCAGTACTTC. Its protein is CASSPLMRVRDYEQYF.

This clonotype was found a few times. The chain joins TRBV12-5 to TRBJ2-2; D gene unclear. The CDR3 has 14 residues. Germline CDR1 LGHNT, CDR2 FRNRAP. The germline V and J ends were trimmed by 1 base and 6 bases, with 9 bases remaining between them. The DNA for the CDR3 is TGTGCTAGTGGTTTGGGGCACGTCGCCGGGGAGCTGTTTTTT. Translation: CASGLGHVAGELFF.

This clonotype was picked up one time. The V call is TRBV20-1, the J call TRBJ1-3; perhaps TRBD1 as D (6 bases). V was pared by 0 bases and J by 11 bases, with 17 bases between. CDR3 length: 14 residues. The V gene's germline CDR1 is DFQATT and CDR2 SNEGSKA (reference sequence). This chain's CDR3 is CSARDRGRTGAIYF. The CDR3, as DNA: TGCAGTGCTAGAGACAGGGGCAGAACTGGCGCCATATATTTT.

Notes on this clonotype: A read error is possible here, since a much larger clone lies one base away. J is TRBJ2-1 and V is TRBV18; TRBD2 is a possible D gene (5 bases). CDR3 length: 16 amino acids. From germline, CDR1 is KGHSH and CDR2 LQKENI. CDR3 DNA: TGTGCCAGCTCACCACGAGGGATTAGTTGGTACAATGAGCACTTCTTC. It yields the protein CASSPRGISWYNEHFF. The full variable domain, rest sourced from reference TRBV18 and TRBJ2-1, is NAGVMQNPRHLVRRRGQEARLRCSPMKGHSHVYWYRQLPEEGLKFMVYLQKENIIDESGMPKERFSAEFPKEGPSILRIQQVVRGDSAAYFCASSPRGISWYNEHFFGPGTRLTVL.

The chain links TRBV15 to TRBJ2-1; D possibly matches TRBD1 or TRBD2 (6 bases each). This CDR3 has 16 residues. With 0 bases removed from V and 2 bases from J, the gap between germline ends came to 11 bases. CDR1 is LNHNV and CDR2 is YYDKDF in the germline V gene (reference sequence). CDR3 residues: CATSRDLGGPYNEQFF. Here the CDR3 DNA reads TGTGCCACCAGCAGAGATTTGGGGGGCCCCTACAATGAGCAGTTCTTC.

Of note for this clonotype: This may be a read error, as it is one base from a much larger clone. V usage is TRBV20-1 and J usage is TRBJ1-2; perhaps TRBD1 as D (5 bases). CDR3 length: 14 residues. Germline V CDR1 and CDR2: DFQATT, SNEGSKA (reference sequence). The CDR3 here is CGVIYRDPEYGYTF. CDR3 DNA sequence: TGCGGTGTTATTTATAGGGACCCGGAATATGGCTACACCTTC.

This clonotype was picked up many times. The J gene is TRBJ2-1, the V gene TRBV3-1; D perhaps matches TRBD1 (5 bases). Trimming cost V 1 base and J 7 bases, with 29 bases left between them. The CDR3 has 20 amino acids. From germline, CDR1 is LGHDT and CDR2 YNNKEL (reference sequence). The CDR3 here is CASSQAPAGWRSRFVNEQFF. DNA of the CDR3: TGTGCCAGCAGCCAAGCGCCGGCAGGGTGGCGCTCCCGGTTCGTGAATGAGCAGTTCTTC.

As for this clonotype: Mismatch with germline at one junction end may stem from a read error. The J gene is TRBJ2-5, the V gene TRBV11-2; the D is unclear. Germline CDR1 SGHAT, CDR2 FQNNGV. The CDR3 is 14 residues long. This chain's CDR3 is CASSFSSPQEAQYF. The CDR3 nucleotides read TGTGCCAGCAGCTTCTCCTCCCCTCAAGAGGCCCAGTACTTC. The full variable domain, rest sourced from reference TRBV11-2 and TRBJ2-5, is EAGVAQSPRYKIIEKRQSVAFWCNPISGHATLYWYQQILGQGPKLLIQFQNNGVVDDSQLPKDRFSAERLKGVDSTLKIQPAKLEDSAVYLCASSFSSPQEAQYFGPGTRLLVL.

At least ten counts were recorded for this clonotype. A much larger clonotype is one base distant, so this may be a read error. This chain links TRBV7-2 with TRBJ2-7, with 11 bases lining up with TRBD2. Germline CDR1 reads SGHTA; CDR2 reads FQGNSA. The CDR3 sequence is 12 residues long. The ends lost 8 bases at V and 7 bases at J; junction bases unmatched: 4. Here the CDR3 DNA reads TGTGCCAGCGGACTAGCGGGCTCAGAGCAGTACTTC. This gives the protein CASGLAGSEQYF.

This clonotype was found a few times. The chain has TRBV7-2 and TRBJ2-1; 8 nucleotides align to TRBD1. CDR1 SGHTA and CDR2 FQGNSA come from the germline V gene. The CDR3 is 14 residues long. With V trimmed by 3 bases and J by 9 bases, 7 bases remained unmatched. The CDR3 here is CASSFRGQEGEQFF. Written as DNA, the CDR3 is TGTGCCAGCAGCTTTAGGGGACAGGAGGGTGAGCAGTTCTTC.

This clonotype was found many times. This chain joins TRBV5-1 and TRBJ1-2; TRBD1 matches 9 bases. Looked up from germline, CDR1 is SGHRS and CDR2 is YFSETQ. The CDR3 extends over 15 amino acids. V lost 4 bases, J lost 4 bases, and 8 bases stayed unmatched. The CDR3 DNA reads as TGCGCCAGCAGCCAACTGGACAGGGGTGCCTATGGCTACACCTTC. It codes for CASSQLDRGAYGYTF.

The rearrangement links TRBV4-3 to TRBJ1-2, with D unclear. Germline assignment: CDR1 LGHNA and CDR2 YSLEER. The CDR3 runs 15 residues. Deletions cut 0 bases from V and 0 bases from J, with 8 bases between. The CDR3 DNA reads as TGCGCCAGCAGCCAAGATTTTGCCGCTAACTATGGCTACACCTTC. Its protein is CASSQDFAANYGYTF.

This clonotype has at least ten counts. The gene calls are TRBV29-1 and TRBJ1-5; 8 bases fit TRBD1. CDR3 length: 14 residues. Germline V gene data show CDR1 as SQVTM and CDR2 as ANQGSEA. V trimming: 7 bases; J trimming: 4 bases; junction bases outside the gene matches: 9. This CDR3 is CSAVTGVGNQPQHF. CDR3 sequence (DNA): TGCAGCGCGGTGACAGGGGTTGGTAATCAGCCCCAGCATTTT. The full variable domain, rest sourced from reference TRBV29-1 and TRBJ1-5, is SAVISQKPSRDICQRGTSLTIQCQVDSQVTMMFWYRQQPGQSLTLIATANQGSEATYESGFVIDKFPISRPNLTFSTLTVSNMSPEDSSIYLCSAVTGVGNQPQHFGDGTRLSIL.

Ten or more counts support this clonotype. DNA of the CDR3: TGTGCCAGCAGCTCCGGGACTAGCGGGGTTAGCGAGCAGTTCTTC. This encodes CASSSGTSGVSEQFF. V is TRBV5-5 and J is TRBJ2-1; 13 nucleotides line up with TRBD2. The CDR3 is 15 residues long. Per germline, CDR1 SGHKS and CDR2 YYEKEE (reference sequence). The V and J ends lost 3 bases and 10 bases, in that order; junction bases with no gene match: 7. Full variable domain (outside the CDR3, taken from reference TRBV5-5 and TRBJ2-1): DAGVTQSPTHLIKTRGQQVTLRCSPISGHKSVSWYQQVLGQGPQFIFQYYEKEERGRGNFPDRFSARQFPNYSSELNVNALLLGDSALYLCASSSGTSGVSEQFFGPGTRLTVL.

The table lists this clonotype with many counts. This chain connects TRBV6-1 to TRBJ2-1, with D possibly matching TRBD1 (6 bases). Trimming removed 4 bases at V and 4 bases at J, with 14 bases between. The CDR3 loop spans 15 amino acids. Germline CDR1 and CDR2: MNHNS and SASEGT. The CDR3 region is CASSVGTGPYNEQFF. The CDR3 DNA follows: TGTGCCAGCAGTGTAGGAACAGGGCCGTACAATGAGCAGTTCTTC.